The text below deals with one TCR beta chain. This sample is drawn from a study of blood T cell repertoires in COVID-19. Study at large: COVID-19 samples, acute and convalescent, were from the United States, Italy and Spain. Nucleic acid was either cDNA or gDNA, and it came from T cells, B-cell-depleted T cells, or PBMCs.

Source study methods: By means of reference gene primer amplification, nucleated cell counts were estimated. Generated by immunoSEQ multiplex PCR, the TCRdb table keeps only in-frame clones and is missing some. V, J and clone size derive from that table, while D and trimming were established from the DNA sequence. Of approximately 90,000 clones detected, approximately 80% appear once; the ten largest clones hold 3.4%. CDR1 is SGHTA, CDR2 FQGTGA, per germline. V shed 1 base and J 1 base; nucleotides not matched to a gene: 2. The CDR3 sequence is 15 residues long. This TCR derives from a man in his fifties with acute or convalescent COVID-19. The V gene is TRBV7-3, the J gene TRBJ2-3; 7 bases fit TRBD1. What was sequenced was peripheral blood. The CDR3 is CASSLNGQGTDTQYF. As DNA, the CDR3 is TGTGCCAGCAGCTTAAACGGACAGGGCACAGATACGCAGTATTTT.